This record covers a single T cell receptor beta chain. The CDR3 runs 14 residues. V was pared by 5 bases and J by 5 bases, with 11 bases of the junction left unmatched. The germline V gene encodes CDR1 GTSNPN and CDR2 SVGIG (reference sequence). Sequencing used immunoSEQ multiplex PCR; TCRdb keeps in-frame clones, though not all of them. The table records about 210,000 clones, 70% to 90% of them present only once. This record belongs to a study of blood T cell repertoires in COVID-19. The V call is TRBV30, the J call TRBJ1-1, with 7 bases that match TRBD1. This clonotype originated in a human donor in a cohort sampled during active COVID-19. Sequencing input: peripheral blood. CDR3 protein: CAWGKQGKRTEAFF. The CDR3 DNA sequence: TGTGCCTGGGGGAAACAGGGGAAAAGGACTGAAGCTTTCTTT.